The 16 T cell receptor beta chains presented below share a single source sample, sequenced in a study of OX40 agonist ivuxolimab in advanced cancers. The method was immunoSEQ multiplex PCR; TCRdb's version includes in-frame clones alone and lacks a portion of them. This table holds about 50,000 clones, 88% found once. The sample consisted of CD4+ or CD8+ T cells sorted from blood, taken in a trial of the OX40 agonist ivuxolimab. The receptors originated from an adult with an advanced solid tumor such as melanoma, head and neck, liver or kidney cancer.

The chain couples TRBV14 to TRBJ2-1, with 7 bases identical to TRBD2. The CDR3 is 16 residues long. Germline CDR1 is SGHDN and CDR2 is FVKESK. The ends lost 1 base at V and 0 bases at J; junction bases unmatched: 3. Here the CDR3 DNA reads TGTGCCAGCAGCCAAGCGGGACTATTCTCCTACAATGAGCAGTTCTTC. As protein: CASSQAGLFSYNEQFF.

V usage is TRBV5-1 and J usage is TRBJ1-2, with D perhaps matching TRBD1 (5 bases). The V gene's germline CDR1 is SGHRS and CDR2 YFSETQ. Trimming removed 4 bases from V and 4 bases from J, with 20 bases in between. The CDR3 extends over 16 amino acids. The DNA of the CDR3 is TGCGCCAGCAGCCCAATTGCTTCTACCGGGACCTATGGCTACACCTTC. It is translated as CASSPIASTGTYGYTF.

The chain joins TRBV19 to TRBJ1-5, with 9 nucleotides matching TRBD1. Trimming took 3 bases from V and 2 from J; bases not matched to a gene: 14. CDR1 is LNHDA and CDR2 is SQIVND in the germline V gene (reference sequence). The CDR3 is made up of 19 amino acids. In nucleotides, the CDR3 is TGTGCCAGTAGTATGGTGGGGGGACAGGGAAAGTGGGGCAATCAGCCCCAGCATTTT. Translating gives CASSMVGGQGKWGNQPQHF.

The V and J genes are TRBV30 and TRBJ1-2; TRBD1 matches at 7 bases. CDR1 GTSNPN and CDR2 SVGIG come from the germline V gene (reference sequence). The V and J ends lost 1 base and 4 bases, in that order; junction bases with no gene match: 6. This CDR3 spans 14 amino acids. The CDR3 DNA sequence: TGTGCCTGGAGTGCCCGGACAGGTCTCTATGGCTACACCTTC. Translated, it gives CAWSARTGLYGYTF.

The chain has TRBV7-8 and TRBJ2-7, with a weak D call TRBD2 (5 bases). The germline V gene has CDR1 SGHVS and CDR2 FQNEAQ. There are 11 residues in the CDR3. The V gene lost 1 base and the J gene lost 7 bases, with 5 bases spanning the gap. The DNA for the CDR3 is TGTGCCAGCAGCTTAGGGGAGGAGCAGTACTTC. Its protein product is CASSLGEEQYF.

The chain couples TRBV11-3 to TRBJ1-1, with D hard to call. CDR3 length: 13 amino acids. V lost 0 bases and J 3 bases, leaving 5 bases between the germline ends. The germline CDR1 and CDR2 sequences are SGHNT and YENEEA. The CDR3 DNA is TGTGCCAGCAGCTTAGACAGATACACTGAAGCTTTCTTT. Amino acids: CASSLDRYTEAFF.

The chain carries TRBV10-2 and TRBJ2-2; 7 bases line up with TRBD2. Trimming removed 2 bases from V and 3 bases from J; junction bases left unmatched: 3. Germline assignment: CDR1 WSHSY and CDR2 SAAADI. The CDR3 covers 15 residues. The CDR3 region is CASSETSAHTGELFF. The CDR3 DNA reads TGCGCCAGCAGTGAGACTAGCGCCCACACCGGGGAGCTGTTTTTT.

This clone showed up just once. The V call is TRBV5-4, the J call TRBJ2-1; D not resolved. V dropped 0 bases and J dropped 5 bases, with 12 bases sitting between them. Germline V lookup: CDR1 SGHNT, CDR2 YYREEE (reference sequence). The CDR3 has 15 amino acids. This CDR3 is CASSLAAQRNNEQFF. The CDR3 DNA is TGTGCCAGCAGCTTGGCGGCCCAGAGGAACAATGAGCAGTTCTTC.

The CDR3 protein is CASSVDSGSLSEQFF. As DNA, the CDR3 is TGTGCCAGCAGCGTAGACAGCGGGAGTTTGAGTGAGCAGTTCTTC. The chain recombines TRBV9 with TRBJ2-1; 8 bases match TRBD2. The J segment lost 9 bases and the V segment lost 0 bases, leaving 8 bases of the junction unmatched. The CDR3 consists of 15 residues. Germline values: CDR1 SGDLS, CDR2 YYNGEE. Using reference TRBV9 and TRBJ2-1 for the parts outside the CDR3, the full variable domain is DSGVTQTPKHLITATGQRVTLRCSPRSGDLSVYWYQQSLDQGLQFLIQYYNGEERAKGNILERFSAQQFPDLHSELNLSSLELGDSALYFCASSVDSGSLSEQFFGPGTRLTVL.

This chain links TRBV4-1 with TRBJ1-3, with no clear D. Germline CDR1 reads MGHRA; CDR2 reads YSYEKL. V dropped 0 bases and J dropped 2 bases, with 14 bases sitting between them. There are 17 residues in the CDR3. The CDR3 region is CASSQDPGLAAGNTIYF. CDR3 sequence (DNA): TGCGCCAGCAGCCAAGATCCCGGCTTGGCGGCTGGAAACACCATATATTTT.

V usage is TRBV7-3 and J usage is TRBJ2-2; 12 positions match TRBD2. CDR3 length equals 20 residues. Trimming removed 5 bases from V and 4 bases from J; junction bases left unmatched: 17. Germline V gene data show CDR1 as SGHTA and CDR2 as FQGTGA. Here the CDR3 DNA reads TGTGCCAGCAGCCCTCAAATGCCGACTAGCGGGAGAAGGAGCACCGGGGAGCTGTTTTTT. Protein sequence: CASSPQMPTSGRRSTGELFF.

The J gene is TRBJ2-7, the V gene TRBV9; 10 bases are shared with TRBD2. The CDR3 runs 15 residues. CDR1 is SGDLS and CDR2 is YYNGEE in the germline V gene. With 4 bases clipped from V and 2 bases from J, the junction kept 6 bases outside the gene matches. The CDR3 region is CASSLRTSGPYEQYF. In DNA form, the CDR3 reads TGTGCCAGCAGCCTTCGGACTAGCGGCCCCTACGAGCAGTACTTC.

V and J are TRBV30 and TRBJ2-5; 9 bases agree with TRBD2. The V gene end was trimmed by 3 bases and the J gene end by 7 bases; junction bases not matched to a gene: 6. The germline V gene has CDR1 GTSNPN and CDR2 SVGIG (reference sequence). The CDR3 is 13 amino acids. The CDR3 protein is CAWSIIAGVTQYF. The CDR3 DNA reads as TGTGCCTGGAGCATAATAGCGGGAGTGACCCAGTACTTC.

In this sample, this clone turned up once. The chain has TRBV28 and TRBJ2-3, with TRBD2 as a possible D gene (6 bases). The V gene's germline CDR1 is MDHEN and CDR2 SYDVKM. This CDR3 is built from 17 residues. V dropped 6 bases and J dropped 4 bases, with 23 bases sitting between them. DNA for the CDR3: TGTGCCAGCAGCATATTACCGGGACTGAGCAATGCAGATACGCAGTATTTT. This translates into CASSILPGLSNADTQYF. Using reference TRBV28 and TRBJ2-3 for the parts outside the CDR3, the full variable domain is DVKVTQSSRYLVKRTGEKVFLECVQDMDHENMFWYRQDPGLGLRLIYFSYDVKMKEKGDIPEGYSVSREKKERFSLILESASTNQTSMYLCASSILPGLSNADTQYFGPGTRLTVL.

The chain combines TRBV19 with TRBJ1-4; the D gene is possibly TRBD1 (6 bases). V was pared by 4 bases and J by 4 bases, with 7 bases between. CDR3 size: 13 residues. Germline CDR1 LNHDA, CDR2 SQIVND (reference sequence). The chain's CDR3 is CASSKDSNEKLFF. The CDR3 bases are TGTGCCAGTAGTAAGGACAGTAATGAAAAACTGTTTTTT.

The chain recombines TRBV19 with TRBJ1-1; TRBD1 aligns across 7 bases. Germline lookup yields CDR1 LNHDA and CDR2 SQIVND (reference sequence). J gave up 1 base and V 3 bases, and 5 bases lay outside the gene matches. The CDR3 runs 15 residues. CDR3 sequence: CASSITGAWNTEAFF. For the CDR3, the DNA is TGTGCCAGTAGTATTACAGGGGCGTGGAACACTGAAGCTTTCTTT.